This TCR beta chain was sequenced for a study of cytomegalovirus exposure and HLA in healthy donors. Background on the study: The same platform was used for the 120 or so validation repertoires as for the approximately 610 first-cohort repertoires, as reported in a later analysis. Overall study findings and caveats: TCR beta chains numbering approximately 150 were designated cytomegalovirus-associated.

Sequencing used immunoSEQ multiplex PCR; TCRdb keeps in-frame clones, though not all of them. The sample includes approximately 82,000 clones, 90% to 95% of them seen just once. Details on this clone: Its antigen is still unknown.

With 4 bases clipped from V and 6 bases from J, the junction kept 8 bases outside the gene matches. Germline V gene data show CDR1 as SGHRS and CDR2 as YFSETQ. The CDR3 contains 15 residues. The chain has TRBV5-1 and TRBJ2-3; 10 nucleotides match TRBD1. The receptor was derived from a man between 18 and 35 years old in good health and CMV-seronegative. What was sequenced was PBMCs. The CDR3 DNA sequence: TGCGCCAGCAGCGGGGGACAGGGGCTTGGGGATACGCAGTATTTT. This codes for CASSGGQGLGDTQYF.